This T cell receptor (beta chain) was recorded in a study of blood T cell repertoires in COVID-19. TCRdb's table, derived via immunoSEQ multiplex PCR, lists solely in-frame clones and lacks some. The sample has 130,000 to 150,000 clones; about four fifths are singletons. The CDR3 has 14 residues. Per germline, CDR1 SGHNT and CDR2 YYREEE (reference sequence). The ends lost 4 bases at V and 1 base at J; junction bases unmatched: 3. J is TRBJ1-1 and V is TRBV5-4; 8 nucleotides match TRBD1. The sequenced sample consisted of peripheral blood. The TCR was taken from a man older than 75 with acute or convalescent COVID-19. This CDR3 is CASSPGGANTEAFF. In DNA form, the CDR3 reads TGTGCCAGCAGCCCAGGGGGCGCGAACACTGAAGCTTTCTTT.